Listed below are T cell receptor beta chains from one sample, sequenced in a study of CD8 T cells in ankylosing spondylitis. Via MiXCR, TCRdb re-called the 5' RACE reads, giving one row per CDR3 protein. Among 250,000 or so distinct CDR3 sequences listed, 18% were seen once. The sample was blood, either unsorted or a sorted T cell fraction (not recorded which). The source is a male donor with ankylosing spondylitis or in good health (not recorded which). Both conserved end residues are part of each CDR3. Each record gives: D gene, V gene, J gene, clone size, CDR3 protein, CDR3 DNA. D genes are given only for firm matches. Size values are once, few and many counts, or a class for expanded clones, and some rows have none.

d_call: .
v_call: TRBV4-1
j_call: TRBJ2-5
clone_size: few
cdr3_aa: CASSQEGIPPGRETQYF
cdr3_nt: TGCGCCAGCAGCCAAGAAGGGATCCCCCCTGGGAGGGAGACCCAGTACTTC

d_call: .
v_call: TRBV15
j_call: TRBJ2-1
clone_size: few
cdr3_aa: CATSRDAVSYNEQFF
cdr3_nt: TGTGCCACCAGCAGAGATGCTGTCTCCTACAATGAGCAGTTCTTC

d_call: TRBD1
v_call: TRBV7-9
j_call: TRBJ2-3
clone_size: .
cdr3_aa: CASSNPGQGTDTQYF
cdr3_nt: TGTGCCAGCAGCAACCCGGGACAGGGCACAGATACGCAGTATTTT

d_call: .
v_call: TRBV7-3
j_call: TRBJ2-1
clone_size: .
cdr3_aa: CASSFGVVGNEQFF
cdr3_nt: TGTGCCAGCAGCTTCGGGGTAGTGGGCAATGAGCAGTTCTTC

d_call: TRBD2
v_call: TRBV11-2
j_call: TRBJ2-3
clone_size: .
cdr3_aa: CASSLVAGGPNTQYF
cdr3_nt: TGTGCCAGCAGCTTAGTTGCGGGAGGGCCTAATACGCAGTATTTT

d_call: TRBD1
v_call: TRBV29-1
j_call: TRBJ2-5
clone_size: many
cdr3_aa: CSVVWDRAKETQYF
cdr3_nt: TGCAGCGTTGTGTGGGACAGGGCAAAAGAGACCCAGTACTTC

d_call: .
v_call: TRBV9
j_call: TRBJ1-6
clone_size: .
cdr3_aa: CASSVGGAWDSPLHF
cdr3_nt: TGTGCCAGCAGCGTAGGAGGTGCCTGGGATTCACCCCTCCACTTT

d_call: .
v_call: TRBV28
j_call: TRBJ2-2
clone_size: few
cdr3_aa: CASRPAETGELFF
cdr3_nt: TGTGCCAGCCGGCCAGCGGAGACCGGGGAGCTGTTTTTT

d_call: TRBD1
v_call: TRBV24-1
j_call: TRBJ2-2
clone_size: few
cdr3_aa: CATSDTGTGDTGELFF
cdr3_nt: TGTGCCACCAGTGATACCGGGACAGGGGACACCGGGGAGCTGTTTTTT

d_call: TRBD2
v_call: TRBV20-1
j_call: TRBJ2-3
clone_size: .
cdr3_aa: CSAGTSNTDTQYF
cdr3_nt: TGCAGTGCTGGGACTAGCAACACAGATACGCAGTATTTT

d_call: TRBD2
v_call: TRBV11-2
j_call: TRBJ2-1
clone_size: .
cdr3_aa: CASSLDASGNEQFF
cdr3_nt: TGTGCCAGCAGCTTAGATGCTAGCGGTAATGAGCAGTTCTTC

d_call: .
v_call: TRBV12-3/TRBV12-4
j_call: TRBJ2-3
clone_size: .
cdr3_aa: CASSLRTVPWFQYF
cdr3_nt: TGTGCCAGCAGTCTCAGGACGGTCCCTTGGTTTCAGTATTTT

d_call: .
v_call: TRBV30
j_call: TRBJ2-1
clone_size: .
cdr3_aa: CAWSGSSVPHNEQFF
cdr3_nt: TGTGCCTGGAGTGGCTCCAGCGTACCCCACAATGAGCAGTTCTTC

d_call: .
v_call: TRBV20-1
j_call: TRBJ1-6
clone_size: .
cdr3_aa: CSALEMSSYNSPLHF
cdr3_nt: TGCAGTGCTCTTGAGATGAGCTCCTATAATTCACCCCTCCACTTT

d_call: .
v_call: TRBV9
j_call: TRBJ2-7
clone_size: .
cdr3_aa: CASSATGIPYEQYF
cdr3_nt: TGTGCCAGCAGCGCAACAGGGATCCCCTACGAGCAGTACTTC

d_call: .
v_call: TRBV10-3
j_call: TRBJ2-2
clone_size: .
cdr3_aa: CAISDAGGNTGELFF
cdr3_nt: TGTGCCATCAGTGATGCCGGAGGAAACACCGGGGAGCTGTTTTTT

d_call: .
v_call: TRBV29-1
j_call: TRBJ2-7
clone_size: .
cdr3_aa: CSTRDPTSSYEQYF
cdr3_nt: TGCAGCACCCGGGACCCTACAAGCTCCTACGAGCAGTACTTC

d_call: .
v_call: TRBV7-7
j_call: TRBJ2-1
clone_size: many
cdr3_aa: CASSPGGGNEQFF
cdr3_nt: TGTGCTAGCAGCCCAGGGGGGGGGAATGAGCAGTTCTTC

d_call: .
v_call: TRBV20-1
j_call: TRBJ2-1
clone_size: .
cdr3_aa: CSARLSANYNEQFF
cdr3_nt: TGCAGTGCTAGACTATCGGCGAATTACAATGAGCAGTTCTTC

d_call: .
v_call: TRBV27
j_call: TRBJ2-1
clone_size: .
cdr3_aa: CASRMQSGNGAFF
cdr3_nt: TGTGCCAGCAGGATGCAGTCTGGAAACGGAGCGTTCTTC

d_call: .
v_call: TRBV12-3/TRBV12-4
j_call: TRBJ2-2
clone_size: many
cdr3_aa: CASSLPGELFF
cdr3_nt: TGTGCCAGCAGTTTACCCGGGGAGCTGTTTTTT

d_call: .
v_call: TRBV29-1
j_call: TRBJ2-2
clone_size: .
cdr3_aa: CSAPIGSGELFF
cdr3_nt: TGCAGCGCCCCGATAGGGTCCGGGGAGCTGTTTTTT

d_call: .
v_call: TRBV20-1
j_call: TRBJ2-2
clone_size: few
cdr3_aa: CSARGAKSSSGELFF
cdr3_nt: TGCAGTGCTAGAGGGGCTAAGAGTAGTTCCGGGGAGCTGTTTTTT

d_call: TRBD1
v_call: TRBV10-3
j_call: TRBJ2-3
clone_size: few
cdr3_aa: CAIGGTGDSDTQYF
cdr3_nt: TGTGCCATCGGGGGGACAGGGGATTCAGATACGCAGTATTTT

d_call: .
v_call: TRBV5-6
j_call: TRBJ2-7
clone_size: many
cdr3_aa: CASSLDLQGTSSYEQYF
cdr3_nt: TGTGCCAGCAGCTTGGACCTCCAGGGGACCTCCTCCTACGAGCAGTACTTC

d_call: .
v_call: TRBV29-1
j_call: TRBJ2-5
clone_size: .
cdr3_aa: CSVPRSPGAPGTQYF
cdr3_nt: TGCAGCGTTCCACGCTCTCCCGGGGCGCCAGGGACCCAGTACTTC

d_call: .
v_call: TRBV20-1
j_call: TRBJ2-7
clone_size: .
cdr3_aa: CSARAQGDISYEQYF
cdr3_nt: TGCAGTGCTAGAGCTCAAGGAGACATCTCCTACGAGCAGTACTTC

d_call: TRBD2
v_call: TRBV20-1
j_call: TRBJ2-1
clone_size: .
cdr3_aa: CSARDQGTSGISYNEQFF
cdr3_nt: TGCAGTGCTAGAGATCAAGGGACTAGCGGGATTTCCTACAATGAGCAGTTCTTC

d_call: .
v_call: TRBV6-5
j_call: TRBJ2-7
clone_size: few
cdr3_aa: CASSFTPAYEQYF
cdr3_nt: TGTGCCAGCAGTTTTACACCAGCCTACGAGCAGTACTTC

d_call: .
v_call: TRBV2
j_call: TRBJ2-3
clone_size: .
cdr3_aa: CASTWTTSTDTQYF
cdr3_nt: TGTGCCAGCACTTGGACAACAAGCACAGATACGCAGTATTTT

d_call: TRBD2
v_call: TRBV20-1
j_call: TRBJ2-4
clone_size: .
cdr3_aa: CCAAPGLADIAKNIQYF
cdr3_nt: TGCTGTGCTGCCCCGGGACTAGCGGACATAGCCAAAAACATTCAGTACTTC

d_call: .
v_call: TRBV6-4
j_call: TRBJ1-1
clone_size: few
cdr3_aa: CASSESRDKNTEAFF
cdr3_nt: TGTGCCAGCAGTGAAAGCCGGGACAAGAACACTGAAGCTTTCTTT

d_call: .
v_call: TRBV28
j_call: TRBJ2-1
clone_size: .
cdr3_aa: CASSFLIRGTDRYNEQFF
cdr3_nt: TGTGCCAGCAGTTTCTTGATCAGAGGGACGGACCGTTACAATGAGCAGTTCTTC

d_call: .
v_call: TRBV2
j_call: TRBJ2-3
clone_size: .
cdr3_aa: CASRGRATDTQYF
cdr3_nt: TGTGCCAGCAGGGGCAGGGCCACAGATACGCAGTATTTT